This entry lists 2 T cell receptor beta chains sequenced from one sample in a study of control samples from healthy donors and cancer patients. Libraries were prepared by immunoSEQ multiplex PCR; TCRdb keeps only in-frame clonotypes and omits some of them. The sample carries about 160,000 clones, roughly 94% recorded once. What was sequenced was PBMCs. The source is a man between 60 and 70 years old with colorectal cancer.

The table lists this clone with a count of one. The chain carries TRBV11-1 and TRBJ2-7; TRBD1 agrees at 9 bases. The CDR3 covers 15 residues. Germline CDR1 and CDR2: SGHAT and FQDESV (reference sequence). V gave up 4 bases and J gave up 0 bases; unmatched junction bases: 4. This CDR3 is CASSSHRGHSYEQYF. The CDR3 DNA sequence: TGTGCCAGCAGCTCGCACAGGGGGCACTCCTACGAGCAGTACTTC.

DNA for the CDR3: TGCGCCAGCAGCTTGGCGGGGGGACTTGGGGCCAACGTCCTGACTTTC. Protein sequence: CASSLAGGLGANVLTF. The chain links TRBV5-1 to TRBJ2-6; 7 bases match TRBD2. Trimming at V came to 0 bases and at J to 3 bases, leaving 3 bases not matched to a gene. Germline V CDR1 and CDR2: SGHRS, YFSETQ. The CDR3 is 16 amino acids.